This T cell receptor (beta chain) derives from a study of T cell changes during pregnancy in multiple sclerosis. The assay was immunoSEQ multiplex PCR, and TCRdb's table has in-frame clones only and misses some. The sample contains around 78,000 clones, 75% to 95% of which appear only once. This CDR3 has 15 residues. Germline CDR1 is SGHKS and CDR2 is YYEKEE (reference sequence). Deletions cut 3 bases from V and 6 bases from J, with 18 bases between. The rearrangement links TRBV5-5 to TRBJ1-1; D possibly corresponds to TRBD1 (6 bases). Sequences were derived from peripheral blood, sampled in the third trimester of pregnancy. This sequence was found in a female donor in good health, enrolled as a control in a pregnancy study. CDR3 DNA sequence: TGTGCCAGCAGCTCGTCTTGGACGTGGGGGCCTGAAGCTTTCTTT. Amino acid sequence: CASSSSWTWGPEAFF.